This is a list of T cell receptor beta chains from one sample in a study of immune characterization of retroperitoneal liposarcoma. TCRdb recomputed calls from the PCR reads with MiXCR, one row per CDR3 protein. The table records fewer than 8,000 distinct CDR3 sequences, more than 35% of them present only once. Input material: tumor tissue. The receptors were sampled from a male donor with retroperitoneal liposarcoma. The CDR3 runs from the conserved cysteine through the conserved F or W. D genes are given only for firm matches. The size entry is marked missing in some rows and otherwise reads once, few, many or a size class.

clone_size | d_call | j_call | v_call | cdr3_aa | cdr3_nt
- | TRBD2 | TRBJ2-3 | TRBV12-3/TRBV12-4 | CASSPLAVSTDTQYF | TGTGCCAGCAGTCCACTAGCGGTGAGCACAGATACGCAGTATTTT
- | TRBD2 | TRBJ2-3 | TRBV27 | CASSRTSGGFTDTQYF | TGTGCCAGCAGCCGGACTAGCGGGGGATTCACAGATACGCAGTATTTT
- | - | TRBJ1-4 | TRBV6-1 | CASSEFGGELNEKLFF | TGTGCCAGCAGTGAATTCGGGGGGGAGTTAAATGAAAAACTGTTTTTT
- | - | TRBJ2-1 | TRBV7-2 | CASSFDEVSYEQFF | TGTGCCAGCAGCTTCGACGAAGTCTCCTACGAGCAGTTCTTC
- | TRBD2 | TRBJ2-1 | TRBV27 | CASSFGGGANEQFF | TGTGCCAGCAGTTTTGGGGGGGGAGCGAATGAGCAGTTCTTC
- | - | TRBJ2-7 | TRBV27 | CATRGGDSYYEQYF | TGTGCCACCAGGGGGGGGGACAGTTACTACGAGCAGTACTTC
- | - | TRBJ1-1 | TRBV7-2 | CASSPWGGANTEAFF | TGTGCCAGCAGCCCTTGGGGAGGGGCGAACACTGAAGCTTTCTTT
- | - | TRBJ2-7 | TRBV6-5 | CASTKTGLGDEQYF | TGTGCCAGCACCAAGACAGGCTTAGGGGACGAGCAGTACTTC
- | - | TRBJ2-3 | TRBV7-2 | CASSGLGGGMRSDTQYF | TGTGCCAGCAGCGGGTTAGGGGGCGGGATGCGATCAGATACGCAGTATTTT
- | TRBD1 | TRBJ2-1 | TRBV11-2 | CASSPSGTGRGNEQFF | TGTGCCAGCAGCCCGTCCGGGACAGGAAGGGGGAATGAGCAGTTCTTC
many | - | TRBJ2-6 | TRBV6-1 | CASSIQGSGANVLTF | TGTGCCAGCAGCATACAGGGTTCTGGGGCCAACGTCCTGACTTTC
large | - | TRBJ2-1 | TRBV6-5 | CASSYSMSNEQFF | TGTGCCAGCAGTTACTCGATGTCCAATGAGCAGTTCTTC
- | - | TRBJ2-5 | TRBV7-2 | CASSLSNQGGKTQYF | TGTGCCAGCAGCTTATCAAACCAGGGGGGGAAGACCCAGTACTTC
few | - | TRBJ2-1 | TRBV6-1 | CASSYLLGLNNEQFF | TGTGCCAGCAGTTACCTCCTAGGATTGAACAATGAGCAGTTCTTC
- | - | TRBJ2-7 | TRBV6-1 | CASSNPGAVSSYEQYF | TGTGCCAGCAGTAACCCCGGAGCAGTCTCTTCCTACGAGCAGTACTTC
- | - | TRBJ1-1 | TRBV27 | CASSLLGSLNTEAFF | TGTGCCAGCAGTTTATTGGGGTCACTGAACACTGAAGCTTTCTTT
once | - | TRBJ2-2 | TRBV6-5 | CAAITGELFF | TGTGCCGCAATCACCGGGGAGCTGTTTTTT
few | - | TRBJ2-1 | TRBV25-1 | CASSGARGSSYNEQFF | TGTGCCAGCAGTGGGGCCCGGGGGAGCTCCTACAATGAGCAGTTCTTC
- | - | TRBJ1-4 | TRBV6-1 | CASMAGNNEKLFF | TGTGCCAGCATGGCAGGGAATAATGAAAAACTGTTTTTT
few | - | TRBJ2-7 | TRBV6-5 | CASSYMTGTNYEQYF | TGTGCCAGCAGTTACATGACGGGCACGAACTACGAGCAGTACTTC
- | - | TRBJ1-5 | TRBV7-9 | CASSPRHRADQPQHF | TGTGCCAGCAGCCCCCGCCATCGGGCGGATCAGCCCCAGCATTTT
once | - | TRBJ1-1 | TRBV27 | CASSLSSAGNTEAFF | TGTGCCAGCAGTTTATCGTCGGCCGGGAACACTGAAGCTTTCTTT
few | TRBD2 | TRBJ2-1 | TRBV6-5 | CASSNLAGSYNEQFF | TGTGCCAGCAGTAACCTAGCGGGATCCTACAATGAGCAGTTCTTC
- | TRBD2 | TRBJ2-3 | TRBV6-1 | CASSVSSGSRTDTQYF | TGTGCCAGCAGTGTCTCTAGCGGGAGTCGTACAGATACGCAGTATTTT
- | - | TRBJ2-1 | TRBV27 | CASSLTSNSYEQFF | TGTGCCAGCAGTCTGACCTCTAACTCCTACGAGCAGTTCTTC
- | - | TRBJ1-2 | TRBV7-7 | CASSSRGYGYTF | TGTGCTAGCAGCTCCCGGGGCTATGGCTACACCTTC
- | - | TRBJ1-1 | TRBV6-1 | CASSEEGINTEAFF | TGTGCCAGCAGTGAAGAGGGCATTAACACTGAAGCTTTCTTT
- | TRBD1 | TRBJ2-1 | TRBV6-6 | CASSYLSGGQDNEQFF | TGTGCCAGCAGTTACTTGTCAGGAGGACAGGACAATGAGCAGTTCTTC
few | - | TRBJ2-1 | TRBV6-1 | CASSEALGAYNEQFF | TGTGCCAGCAGTGAAGCCCTAGGGGCCTACAATGAGCAGTTCTTC
few | - | TRBJ2-7 | TRBV11-2 | CASSFAGPNYEQYF | TGTGCCAGCAGCTTCGCCGGGCCCAACTACGAGCAGTACTTC
- | - | TRBJ2-7 | TRBV27 | CASSLTRDSTYEQYF | TGTGCCAGCAGTTTAACCCGGGACTCAACCTACGAGCAGTACTTC
many | TRBD1 | TRBJ2-1 | TRBV11-2 | CASSLDARDRGQETQFF | TGTGCCAGCAGCTTAGATGCCCGGGACAGGGGGCAAGAGACCCAGTTCTTC
few | - | TRBJ2-1 | TRBV6-5 | CASSYSAAVANEQFF | TGTGCCAGCAGTTACTCGGCGGCGGTGGCCAATGAGCAGTTCTTC
- | TRBD1 | TRBJ2-5 | TRBV27 | CASSLSKGAEETQYF | TGTGCCAGCAGTTTATCGAAGGGGGCTGAGGAGACCCAGTACTTC
few | - | TRBJ2-7 | TRBV7-3 | CASSNSPGNEQYF | TGTGCCAGCAGCAACTCCCCGGGCAACGAGCAGTACTTC
- | - | TRBJ2-5 | TRBV27 | CASTASKFEETQYF | TGTGCCAGCACCGCCTCGAAGTTTGAGGAGACCCAGTACTTC
- | - | TRBJ2-1 | TRBV27 | CASSLSVGQGLNNEQFF | TGTGCCAGCAGTTTATCGGTGGGGCAGGGCCTTAACAATGAGCAGTTCTTC
- | TRBD1 | TRBJ2-1 | TRBV6-6 | CASSYGTGIQETQFF | TGTGCCAGCAGTTACGGGACAGGGATACAAGAGACCCAGTTCTTC
few | - | TRBJ2-6 | TRBV6-1 | CASSEEGYGANVLTF | TGTGCCAGCAGTGAAGAAGGGTATGGGGCCAACGTCCTGACTTTC
few | TRBD1 | TRBJ2-7 | TRBV7-6 | CASSLGQGSSYEQYF | TGTGCCAGCAGCTTGGGACAGGGGAGCTCCTACGAGCAGTACTTC
once | TRBD2 | TRBJ2-1 | TRBV6-2/TRBV6-3 | CASSQSGAYNEQFF | TGTGCCAGCAGCCAGAGCGGGGCCTACAATGAGCAGTTCTTC
- | TRBD1 | TRBJ2-1 | TRBV12-3/TRBV12-4 | CASSGTGFEQFF | TGTGCCAGCAGCGGGACAGGGTTTGAGCAGTTCTTC
few | - | TRBJ2-7 | TRBV6-1 | CASSEALTVAYEQYF | TGTGCCAGCAGTGAAGCGCTAACAGTCGCCTACGAGCAGTACTTC
- | TRBD2 | TRBJ2-3 | TRBV27 | CASNPGLAPFDTQYF | TGTGCCAGCAATCCTGGACTAGCTCCCTTCGATACGCAGTATTTT
medium-sized | - | TRBJ2-1 | TRBV6-1 | CASADTPYEQFF | TGTGCCAGCGCCGACACTCCCTACGAGCAGTTCTTC
few | - | TRBJ2-2 | TRBV6-1 | CASSVGVGGNTGELFF | TGTGCCAGCAGTGTGGGGGTGGGGGGGAACACCGGGGAGCTGTTTTTT
- | - | TRBJ2-3 | TRBV6-1 | CASSEASGTDTQYF | TGTGCCAGCAGTGAAGCTAGCGGCACAGATACGCAGTATTTT
few | - | TRBJ2-5 | TRBV7-6 | CASSSGQWEEQYF | TGTGCCAGCAGCTCCGGACAGTGGGAGGAGCAGTACTTC
few | - | TRBJ2-5 | TRBV6-1 | CASSQLEETQYF | TGTGCCAGCAGTCAGCTTGAAGAGACCCAGTACTTC
- | TRBD2 | TRBJ2-1 | TRBV27 | CASSTSGNYNEQFF | TGTGCCAGCAGTACTAGCGGAAATTACAATGAGCAGTTCTTC
- | - | TRBJ2-1 | TRBV12-3/TRBV12-4 | CASSLTHEQFF | TGTGCCAGCAGCTTAACCCATGAGCAGTTCTTC
- | - | TRBJ1-2 | TRBV6-1 | CASSHGGRTGYTF | TGTGCCAGCAGCCATGGGGGGAGAACTGGCTACACCTTC
- | TRBD2 | TRBJ2-1 | TRBV7-9 | CASSSLAGVYNEQFF | TGTGCCAGCAGCTCTTTAGCGGGGGTATACAATGAGCAGTTCTTC